This TCR beta chain was sequenced in a study of blood T cell repertoires in COVID-19. Profiling relied on immunoSEQ multiplex PCR, and the TCRdb table lists in-frame clones only, not all of them. The sample holds about 170,000 clones, around four fifths seen once. This clonotype was obtained from a woman aged 55-70 years with acute or convalescent COVID-19. Sample: peripheral blood.

The CDR3 protein is CASSLAGTGRYEQYF. Written as DNA, the CDR3 is TGCGCCAGCAGCCTTGCCGGGACAGGGCGCTACGAGCAGTACTTC. The rearrangement links TRBV4-3 to TRBJ2-7; 9 nucleotides agree with TRBD1. Germline V gives CDR1 LGHNA, CDR2 YSLEER. This CDR3 has 15 amino acids. The V gene end was trimmed by 4 bases and the J gene end by 3 bases; junction bases not matched to a gene: 7.